This T cell receptor beta chain was obtained from a study of T cell responses to AZD1222 COVID-19 vaccine. A note on this clone: Its specificity is unknown.

General study points: Most donors were white British, females outnumbered males, and clonal diversity was possibly underestimated. Spike-specific TCR breadth and depth went up after people got two AZD1222 doses.

Measured with immunoSEQ multiplex PCR; TCRdb has only the in-frame clones, and not every one. This sample yields more than 85,000 clones, of which about 87% are seen a single time; 15% to 20% belongs to the top ten. CDR3 size: 13 residues. The germline V and J ends were trimmed by 3 bases and 2 bases, with 7 bases remaining between them. The specimen comprised peripheral blood, sampled on day 0 of AZD1222 vaccination. This chain uses TRBV12-3 or TRBV12-4 with TRBJ2-5, with D uncertain. The receptor was isolated from an adult in good health. CDR3 in amino acids: CASSLATQETQYF. The CDR3 nucleotides are TGTGCCAGCAGTTTGGCTACACAAGAGACCCAGTACTTC.